These T cell receptor beta chains were read from a single sample in a study of blood T cell repertoires in COVID-19. The table came from immunoSEQ multiplex PCR; TCRdb's copy has only in-frame clones and leaves some out. The sample lists over 200,000 clones, roughly 76% occurring once. Sequencing input: peripheral blood. All receptors come from a human donor in a cohort sampled during active COVID-19. Both conserved end residues are part of each CDR3. The order of the fields is J gene, D gene, V gene, clone size, CDR3 protein, CDR3 DNA. A D gene is named only where the DNA matches it firmly. Rows may omit the clone size; those that give it use once, few, many or a size class.

>TRBJ2-6|.|TRBV6-5|once
CASSYGGAGANVLTF
TGTGCCAGCAGTTACGGCGGGGCTGGGGCCAACGTCCTGACTTTC
>TRBJ2-1|.|TRBV9|.
CASSELATVYNEQFF
TGTGCCAGCAGCGAGCTAGCAACTGTCTACAATGAGCAGTTCTTC
>TRBJ2-5|.|TRBV4-1|.
CASSQIGTSREETQYF
TGCGCCAGCAGCCAGATCGGGACAAGCAGAGAGGAAACCCAGTACTTC
>TRBJ2-4|TRBD2|TRBV6-5|.
CASIAPGGVDIQYF
TGTGCCAGCATTGCTCCGGGAGGGGTCGACATTCAGTACTTC
>TRBJ2-7|.|TRBV27|.
CASRSTGRIRTYEQYF
TGTGCCAGCCGATCGACAGGACGAATAAGAACCTACGAGCAGTACTTC
>TRBJ2-7|TRBD2|TRBV11-2|.
CASSLEAGGPVYEQYF
TGTGCCAGCAGCTTAGAGGCGGGAGGCCCCGTTTACGAGCAGTACTTC
>TRBJ2-3|TRBD1|TRBV2|few
CAARQGASTDTQYF
TGTGCCGCAAGACAGGGCGCTAGCACAGATACGCAGTATTTT
>TRBJ2-7|.|TRBV4-3|.
CASSQDEISGYEQYF
TGCGCCAGCAGCCAAGACGAGATTAGCGGCTACGAGCAGTACTTC
>TRBJ2-5|TRBD1|TRBV28|.
CASSRTGTGDQETQYF
TGTGCCAGCAGCCGCACCGGGACAGGGGACCAAGAGACCCAGTACTTC
>TRBJ2-7|.|TRBV7-2|once
CASSPRLQDALGYEQYF
TGTGCCAGCAGCCCCCGACTACAAGACGCCCTCGGCTACGAGCAGTACTTC
>TRBJ2-7|TRBD2|TRBV10-3|.
CAIRGLAGGHTPYEQYF
TGTGCCATTAGGGGACTAGCGGGAGGCCACACTCCCTACGAGCAGTACTTC
>TRBJ2-1|.|TRBV7-7|.
CASSPLAIFTEQFF
TGTGCCAGCAGCCCGTTGGCAATTTTCACTGAGCAGTTCTTC
>TRBJ1-4|TRBD1|TRBV27|many
CASSSRGPNEKLFF
TGTGCCAGCAGTTCCAGGGGGCCTAATGAAAAACTGTTTTTT
>TRBJ2-1|.|TRBV9|.
CASSASTSYNEQFF
TGTGCCAGCAGCGCTAGCACGTCCTACAATGAGCAGTTCTTC
>TRBJ2-7|TRBD2|TRBV29-1|few
CSVVERRGSYEQYF
TGCAGCGTCGTGGAGCGGCGGGGGTCCTACGAGCAGTACTTC
>TRBJ2-6|.|TRBV6-2/TRBV6-3|.
CASSGHSGANVLTF
TGTGCCAGCAGCGGCCACTCTGGGGCCAACGTCCTGACTTTC
>TRBJ2-7|TRBD2|TRBV7-2|.
CASSSAQRGYEQYF
TGTGCCAGCAGCTCGGCCCAGCGGGGCTACGAGCAGTACTTC